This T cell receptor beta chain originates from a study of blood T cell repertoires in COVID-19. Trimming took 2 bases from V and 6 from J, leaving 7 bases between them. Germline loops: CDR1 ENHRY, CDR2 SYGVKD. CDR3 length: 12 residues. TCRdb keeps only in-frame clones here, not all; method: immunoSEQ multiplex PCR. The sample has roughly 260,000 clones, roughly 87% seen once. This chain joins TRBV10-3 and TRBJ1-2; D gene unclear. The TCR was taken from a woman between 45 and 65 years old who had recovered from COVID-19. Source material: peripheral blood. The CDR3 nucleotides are TGTGCCATCAGTGAGGAACAAGATGGCTACACCTTC. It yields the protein CAISEEQDGYTF.